A selection of T cell receptor beta chains follows, all from one sample in a study of patients and donors after allogeneic stem cell transplantation. TCRdb passed the RT-PCR reads through MiXCR, listing each CDR3 protein once. The repertoire includes approximately 150,000 distinct CDR3 sequences, about 30% of them detected once, and about 3% sits in the top ten. The source material was blood, either unsorted or a sorted T cell fraction (not recorded which). Receptors were obtained from a human donor who was either an allogeneic HSCT recipient or a stem cell or donor lymphocyte infusion donor (not recorded which). It is not recorded whose cells these are; they may come from a transplant donor. Both conserved end residues are trimmed from each CDR3. The order of the fields is clone size, CDR3 length, V gene, CDR3 protein. Only some rows state a clone size, as once, few, many or a class for expanded clones.

few | 12 | TRBV18 | ASSPRTAGEKLF
many | 11 | TRBV12-3/TRBV12-4 | ASSLEQGNTIY
once | 16 | TRBV9 | ASSVGGTPYLSGNTIY
few | 12 | TRBV4-2 | ASSQVSANTEAF
- | 14 | TRBV6-6 | ASSYSNWDPYYEQY
- | 9 | TRBV28 | ASSLRAPTY
few | 11 | TRBV7-2 | ASSVGANYGYT
- | 12 | TRBV20-1 | SAPRLAGAHEQY
many | 13 | TRBV5-1 | ASSPLDRGSTEAF
many | 12 | TRBV28 | ASNPTGSGNTIY
- | 13 | TRBV5-1 | ASSLDGRSYNEQF
many | 11 | TRBV12-3/TRBV12-4 | ASSFTRARGAF
many | 14 | TRBV6-2/TRBV6-3 | ASSPHFDRAYNEQF
few | 9 | TRBV10-3 | AISEVYEQY
few | 12 | TRBV27 | ASSLRAGWYEQY
few | 13 | TRBV27 | ASSPGQGTNEKLF
- | 14 | TRBV18 | ASSYGEPYSGNTIY
few | 13 | TRBV7-3 | ASSLSATGRETQY
- | 16 | TRBV12-3/TRBV12-4 | ASSFIVGGDWPGTEAF
few | 12 | TRBV5-6 | ASSRLDREETQY
few | 12 | TRBV20-1 | SARDSGGNQPQH
- | 12 | TRBV5-1 | ASSFTGQSYEQY
- | 12 | TRBV9 | ASSVGGAHSPLH
- | 13 | TRBV4-3 | ASSQLAGGPHEQF
- | 13 | TRBV29-1 | SVRRTSGRTDTQY
- | 14 | TRBV4-1 | ASSQESSSGIYEQY
- | 10 | TRBV4-3 | ASSQDSSTQY
once | 15 | TRBV5-6 | ASSRKGHSREAETQY
- | 13 | TRBV7-6 | ASSVNIASGNTIY
- | 13 | TRBV20-1 | SARDPYHSSYEQY
- | 12 | TRBV4-3 | ASSQDLGGETQY
few | 11 | TRBV23-1 | ASSQGFRDTQY
- | 14 | TRBV28 | ASSLLGTSGTGELF
many | 12 | TRBV28 | ASSLSGRDYGYT
few | 12 | TRBV20-1 | SARRLAGVYEQY
few | 11 | TRBV15 | ATRASGSDTQY
- | 14 | TRBV10-2 | ASSELAGGPGETQY
- | 12 | TRBV2 | ASRARASNEKLF
few | 11 | TRBV6-1 | ASIVQAGETQY
- | 10 | TRBV5-4 | ASSFDFYEQY
few | 16 | TRBV4-3 | ASSQHSPDVAGTDTQY
- | 13 | TRBV6-1 | ASSEAGTHSYEQY
- | 9 | TRBV28 | ASSLLFQQF
once | 12 | TRBV27 | ASRGGQGQYEQY
- | 14 | TRBV25-1 | ASSESGFFSSYEQY
- | 12 | TRBV7-9 | ASSSPLNQETQY
- | 12 | TRBV12-3/TRBV12-4 | ASSLGGGDTEAF
- | 14 | TRBV20-1 | SARVGRARNTGELF
once | 13 | TRBV11-2 | ASSLSLAAYNEQF